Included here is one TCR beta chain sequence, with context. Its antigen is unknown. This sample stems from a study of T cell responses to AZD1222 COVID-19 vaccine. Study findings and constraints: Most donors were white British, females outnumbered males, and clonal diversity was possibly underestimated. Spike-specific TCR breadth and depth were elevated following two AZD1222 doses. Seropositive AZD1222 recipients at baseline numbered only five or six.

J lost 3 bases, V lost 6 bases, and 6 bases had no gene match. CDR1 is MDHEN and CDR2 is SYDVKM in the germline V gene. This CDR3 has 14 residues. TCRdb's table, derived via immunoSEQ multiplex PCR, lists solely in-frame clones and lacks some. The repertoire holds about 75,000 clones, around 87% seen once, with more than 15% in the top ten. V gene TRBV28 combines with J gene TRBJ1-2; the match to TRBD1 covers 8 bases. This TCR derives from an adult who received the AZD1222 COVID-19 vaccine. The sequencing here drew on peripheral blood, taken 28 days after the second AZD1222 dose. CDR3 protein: CASSLADRDYGYTF. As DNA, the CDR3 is TGTGCCAGCAGCCTAGCGGACAGGGACTATGGCTACACCTTC.